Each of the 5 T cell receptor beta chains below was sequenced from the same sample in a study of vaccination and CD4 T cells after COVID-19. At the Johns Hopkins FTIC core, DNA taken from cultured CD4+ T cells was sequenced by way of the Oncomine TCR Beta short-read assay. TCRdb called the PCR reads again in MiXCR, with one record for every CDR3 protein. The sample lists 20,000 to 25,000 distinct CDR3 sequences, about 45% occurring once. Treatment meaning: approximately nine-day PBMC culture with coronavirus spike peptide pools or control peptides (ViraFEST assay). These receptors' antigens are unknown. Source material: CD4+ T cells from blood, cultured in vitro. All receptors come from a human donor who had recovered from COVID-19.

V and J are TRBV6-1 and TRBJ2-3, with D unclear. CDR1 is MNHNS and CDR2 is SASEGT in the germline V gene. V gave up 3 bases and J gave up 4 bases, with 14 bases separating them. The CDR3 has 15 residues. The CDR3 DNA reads TGTGCCAGCAGTGACAGTCCATTTCCTGCAGATACGCAGTATTTT. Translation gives CASSDSPFPADTQYF.

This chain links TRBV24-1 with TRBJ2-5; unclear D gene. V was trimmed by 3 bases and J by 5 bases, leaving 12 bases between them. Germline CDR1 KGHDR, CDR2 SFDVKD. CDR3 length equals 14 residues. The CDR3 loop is CATSDAKGKETQYF. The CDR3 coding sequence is TGTGCCACCAGTGATGCCAAGGGTAAGGAGACCCAGTACTTC.

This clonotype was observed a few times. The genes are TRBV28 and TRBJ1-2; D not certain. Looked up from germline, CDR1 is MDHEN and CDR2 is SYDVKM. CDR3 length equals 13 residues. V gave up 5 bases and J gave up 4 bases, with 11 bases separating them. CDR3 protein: CASSPTTLYGYTF. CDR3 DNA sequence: TGTGCCAGCAGTCCGACCACGCTCTATGGCTACACCTTC.

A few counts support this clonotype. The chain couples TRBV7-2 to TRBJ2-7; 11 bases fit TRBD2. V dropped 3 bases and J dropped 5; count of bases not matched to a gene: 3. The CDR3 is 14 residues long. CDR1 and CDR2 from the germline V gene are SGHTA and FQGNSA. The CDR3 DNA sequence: TGTGCCAGCAGCTTGGCTAGCGGGAGGAACGAGCAGTACTTC. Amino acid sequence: CASSLASGRNEQYF.

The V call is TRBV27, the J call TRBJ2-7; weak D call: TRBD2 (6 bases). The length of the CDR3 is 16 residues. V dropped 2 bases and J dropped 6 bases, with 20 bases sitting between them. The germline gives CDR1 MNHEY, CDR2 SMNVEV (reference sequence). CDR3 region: CASSLNPGDGGGEQYF. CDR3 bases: TGTGCCAGCAGTTTAAACCCCGGGGATGGGGGAGGCGAGCAGTACTTC.